The 2 T cell receptor beta chains presented below share a single source sample, sequenced in a study of blood T cell repertoires in COVID-19. Produced via immunoSEQ multiplex PCR; TCRdb's table is partial and in-frame only. The data show around 300,000 clones, over 75% seen once. Sequencing was performed on PBMCs or T cells enriched from blood (not recorded which). Receptor source: a young woman who had recovered from COVID-19.

This clone showed up just once. The chain couples TRBV7-3 to TRBJ1-2, with 9 bases fitting TRBD1. Germline values: CDR1 SGHTA, CDR2 FQGTGA. The length of the CDR3 is 13 residues. With 3 bases clipped from V and 8 bases from J, the junction kept 4 bases outside the gene matches. CDR3 nucleotides: TGTGCCAGCAGCTTTGGGACAGGGAAAGGCTACACCTTC. Translating gives CASSFGTGKGYTF. Full variable domain (missing parts from reference TRBV7-3 and TRBJ1-2): GAGVSQTPSNKVTEKGKYVELRCDPISGHTALYWYRQSLGQGPEFLIYFQGTGAADDSGLPNDRFFAVRPEGSVSTLKIQRTERGDSAVYLCASSFGTGKGYTFGSGTRLTVV.

The J gene is TRBJ1-2, the V gene TRBV27, with no clear D. With 1 base removed from V and 3 bases from J, the gap between germline ends came to 9 bases. This CDR3 has 14 amino acids. Per the germline V gene, CDR1 is MNHEY and CDR2 is SMNVEV (reference sequence). The CDR3 loop reads CASSLLGSHYGYTF. The CDR3 DNA reads as TGTGCCAGCAGTTTATTGGGCAGTCACTATGGCTACACCTTC.